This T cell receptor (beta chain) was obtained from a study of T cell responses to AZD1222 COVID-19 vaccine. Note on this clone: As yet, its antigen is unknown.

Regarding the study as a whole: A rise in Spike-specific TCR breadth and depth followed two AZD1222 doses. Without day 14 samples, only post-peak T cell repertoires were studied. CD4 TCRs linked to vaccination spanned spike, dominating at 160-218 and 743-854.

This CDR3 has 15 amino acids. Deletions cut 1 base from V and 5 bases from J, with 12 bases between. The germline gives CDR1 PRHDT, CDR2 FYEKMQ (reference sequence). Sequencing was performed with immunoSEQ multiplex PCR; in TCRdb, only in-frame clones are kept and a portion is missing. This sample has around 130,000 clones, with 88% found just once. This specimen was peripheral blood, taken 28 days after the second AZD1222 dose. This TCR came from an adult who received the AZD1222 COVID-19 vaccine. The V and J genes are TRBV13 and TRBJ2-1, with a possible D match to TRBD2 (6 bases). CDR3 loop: CASSLVGGPNNEQFF. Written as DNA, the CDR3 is TGTGCCAGCAGCTTAGTGGGGGGTCCTAACAATGAGCAGTTCTTC.